This TCR beta chain was sequenced during a study of cytomegalovirus exposure and HLA in healthy donors. Study-wide findings and caveats: TCR beta V- and J-gene trimming, according to a later analysis, was linked to a missense DCLRE1C variant. Among the sequence variants, a highly shared cluster was likely an artifact of sequencing. Cytomegalovirus status, reportedly, was diagnosed with high specificity and sensitivity by the classifier.

A multiplex PCR was run with 60 Vbeta primers and 13 Jbeta primers. The assay was immunoSEQ multiplex PCR, and TCRdb's table has in-frame clones only and misses some. Of roughly 100,000 clones listed, around 84% are singletons. Trimming took off 3 bases at V and 4 bases at J, with 7 bases between the two ends. The CDR3 has 12 residues. Germline lookup yields CDR1 ENHRY and CDR2 SYGVKD. As for this clone: The antigen is not known. The same CDR3 also results from other DNA sequences found in this sample.

At collection, donors were nominally healthy, but unrecorded immune exposures were probable. This receptor was taken from a man aged 30 to 45 in good health and CMV-seronegative. This chain links TRBV10-3 with TRBJ2-7; D is perhaps TRBD1 (6 bases). Sequenced input: PBMCs. CDR3 bases: TGTGCCATCAGTGAACAGGGATACGAGCAGTACTTC. Protein sequence: CAISEQGYEQYF.